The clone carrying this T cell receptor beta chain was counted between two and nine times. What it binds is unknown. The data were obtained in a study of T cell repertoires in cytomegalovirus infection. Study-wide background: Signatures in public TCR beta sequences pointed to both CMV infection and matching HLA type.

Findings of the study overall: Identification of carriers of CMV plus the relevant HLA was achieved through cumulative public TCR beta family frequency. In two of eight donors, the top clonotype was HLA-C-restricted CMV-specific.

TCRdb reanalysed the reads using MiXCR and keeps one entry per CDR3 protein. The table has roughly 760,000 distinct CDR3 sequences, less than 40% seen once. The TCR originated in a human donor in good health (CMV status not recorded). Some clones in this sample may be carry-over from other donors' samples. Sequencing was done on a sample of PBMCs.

In DNA, the CDR3 is TGTGCCAGCAGCGGTCTGGGACCGGTAATATACGAGCAGTACTTC. This translates into CASSGLGPVIYEQYF. The chain couples TRBV6-5 to TRBJ2-7; the D gene could be TRBD1 or TRBD2 (5 bases each). Germline loops: CDR1 MNHEY, CDR2 SVGAGI. This CDR3 is built from 15 residues. Trimming removed 6 bases from V and 4 bases from J, with 19 bases in between.